The clone carrying this T cell receptor beta chain was seen a handful of times. The sample is drawn from a study of PD-1 blockade in classical Hodgkin lymphoma. Method: immunoSEQ multiplex PCR; TCRdb's copy keeps in-frame clones and lacks some. The sample includes 30,000 to 35,000 clones, around 84% of them seen just once. Time point of the sample: cycle 4 day 1 (C4D1), after more than five weeks of nivolumab. All trial patients relapsed after autologous stem cell transplantation. Magnetic negative selection was used to purify CD4+ T cells from thawed PBMCs. Each best response was a complete response, a partial response or progressive disease. The CDR3 consists of 14 residues. Trimming stripped 5 bases from V and 4 bases from J, with 13 bases between. Germline V lookup: CDR1 SGHAT, CDR2 FQNNGV.

This chain uses TRBV11-2 with TRBJ2-3; D is undetermined. This specimen consisted of CD4+ T cells from blood, obtained before the fourth cycle of nivolumab. This receptor was taken from a human donor with classical Hodgkin lymphoma. CDR3 in DNA: TGTGCCAGCAGCACCCTCGACAAGGCAGATACGCAGTATTTT. This gives the protein CASSTLDKADTQYF. The full variable domain, rest sourced from reference TRBV11-2 and TRBJ2-3, is EAGVAQSPRYKIIEKRQSVAFWCNPISGHATLYWYQQILGQGPKLLIQFQNNGVVDDSQLPKDRFSAERLKGVDSTLKIQPAKLEDSAVYLCASSTLDKADTQYFGPGTRLTVL.